This TCR beta chain was documented in a study of a mutant IDH1 vaccine in newly diagnosed glioma. Across the study: The treated population exhibited a male proportion of about 60%, a female proportion of roughly 38%, and a mean age of about 40 years. Most patients had received both radiotherapy and temozolomide, the prior options being radiotherapy, temozolomide, or both.

Notes on the study in general: Variations in leading peripheral T cell clonotypes appeared to have no connection with pseudoprogression.

Assay: immunoSEQ multiplex PCR; the TCRdb copy retains only in-frame clones and omits some. The sample lists about 38,000 clones; approximately 78% were seen once. Time point denoted: baseline, week 1 (first vaccination visit). Treatment noted: pre-vaccination baseline after standard-of-care therapy. Newly diagnosed WHO grade 3 or 4 IDH1-mutant, ATRX-lost astrocytomas were identified in the donors. To note about this clone: As yet, its antigen is unknown.

The material was PBMCs, obtained from a glioma patient treated with radiotherapy, temozolomide or both. This TCR derives from a man aged 40-49 years with glioma. Some clones in this sample may be carry-over from other donors' samples.

CDR3: CASSLSLYYGYTF. CDR3 DNA: TGTGCCAGCAGCTTGTCCCTTTACTATGGCTACACCTTC. The chain carries TRBV5-8 and TRBJ1-2, with D unresolved. Germline CDR1 and CDR2: SGHTS and YDEGEE. V dropped 1 base and J dropped 3 bases, with 7 bases sitting between them. The CDR3 is 13 residues long.